The 15 T cell receptor beta chains reported below all come from one sample, sequenced in a study of T-cell reconstitution after alpha-beta-depleted transplantation in children. During its preparation, the TCRbeta library received unique molecular identifiers. From the PCR reads, TCRdb called clonotypes with MiXCR, one entry per CDR3 protein. The table has about 540,000 distinct CDR3 sequences, around 18% seen once. Sample: PBMCs from the stem cell graft donor, taken from the stem cell graft. The receptors shown here come from a human donor who donated a stem cell graft to a child with acute lymphoblastic leukemia.

This clonotype was seen only a few times. The V call is TRBV9, the J call TRBJ2-7; 7 bases are shared with TRBD2. After removal of 0 bases from V and 1 base from J, the junction contained 7 bases not matched to a gene. From germline, CDR1 is SGDLS and CDR2 YYNGEE. This CDR3 contains 16 residues. CDR3 in amino acids: CASSVDGGESSYEQYF. CDR3 sequence (DNA): TGTGCCAGCAGCGTAGATGGGGGGGAGTCGTCCTACGAGCAGTACTTC.

This clonotype was counted at least ten times. The CDR3 sequence is CSARDRLGYEQYF. The CDR3 DNA reads as TGCAGTGCTAGAGATAGATTGGGGTACGAGCAGTACTTC. This sequence joins TRBV20-1 and TRBJ2-7; D call uncertain. Germline values: CDR1 DFQATT, CDR2 SNEGSKA (reference sequence). V lost 0 bases and J 4 bases, leaving 10 bases between the germline ends. The CDR3 length is 13 residues.

This clonotype was observed a few times. The V call is TRBV20-1, the J call TRBJ1-1, with D possibly matching TRBD1 (6 bases). The CDR3 extends over 14 amino acids. The germline CDR1 and CDR2 sequences are DFQATT and SNEGSKA (reference sequence). V lost 8 bases and J lost 5, with 21 bases in between. The CDR3 sequence is CSSPGGLRGTEAFF. The CDR3 nucleotides are TGCAGTTCACCCGGGGGTTTAAGGGGGACTGAAGCTTTCTTT.

The chain recombines TRBV3-1 with TRBJ2-7, with D possibly matching TRBD1 (6 bases). The germline gives CDR1 LGHDT, CDR2 YNNKEL (reference sequence). The CDR3 is 13 residues long. With 6 bases removed from V and 6 bases from J, the gap between germline ends came to 15 bases. The CDR3 DNA follows: TGTGCCAGCAGGGGAGAGGGGGTTGGCGAGCAGTACTTC. Amino acid sequence: CASRGEGVGEQYF.

This clonotype has a single count. The V gene is TRBV19, the J gene TRBJ2-3; 10 bases line up with TRBD2. The CDR3 length is 16 residues. Losses at the gene ends were 9 bases for V and 5 bases for J; bases not matched to a gene: 14. Germline CDR1 LNHDA, CDR2 SQIVND (reference sequence). For the CDR3, the DNA is TGTGCCAGCGGCTCACGTCTAGCGGGAGAGAAAGATACGCAGTATTTT. The encoded protein is CASGSRLAGEKDTQYF.

This clonotype was detected many times. The rearrangement links TRBV7-9 to TRBJ1-1; D is unclear. The V end lost 3 bases, the J end lost 6 bases, and 8 bases lay between the germline ends. There are 12 residues in the CDR3. Germline values: CDR1 SEHNR, CDR2 FQNEAQ (reference sequence). Written as DNA, the CDR3 is TGTGCCAGCAGCTTCGGATCAGCTGAAGCTTTCTTT. This translates into CASSFGSAEAFF.

Only a few counts were recorded for this clonotype. The gene calls are TRBV29-1 and TRBJ2-1; D possibly corresponds to TRBD2 (7 bases). Germline CDR1 and CDR2: SQVTM and ANQGSEA. The CDR3 has 16 amino acids. Trimming stripped 2 bases from V and 3 bases from J, with 17 bases between. The DNA for the CDR3 is TGCAGCGTTGAACCCTGGGGGGGGGCAAACTACAATGAGCAGTTCTTC. It encodes CSVEPWGGANYNEQFF.

The rearrangement links TRBV12-3 or TRBV12-4 to TRBJ1-1; D may be TRBD1 (5 bases). V gave up 5 bases and J gave up 10 bases, with 11 bases separating them. This CDR3 spans 11 amino acids. CDR3 sequence (DNA): TGTGCCAGCAGTCCCAGGGATACAGCTTTCTTT. As protein: CASSPRDTAFF.

This clonotype was counted between two and nine times. The chain's CDR3 is CAISGGLTRVHLLTGELFF. The CDR3 region has the DNA TGTGCCATCAGTGGGGGGCTGACCCGGGTCCACCTCTTAACCGGGGAGCTGTTTTTT. This sequence joins TRBV10-3 and TRBJ2-2; possibly TRBD1 for D (6 bases). This CDR3 region has 19 residues. V was trimmed by 4 bases and J by 5 bases, leaving 26 bases between them. CDR1 and CDR2 from the germline V gene are ENHRY and SYGVKD.

This clonotype was seen a few times. The chain recombines TRBV7-8 with TRBJ2-2; perhaps TRBD2 as D (6 bases). Trimming shortened V by 3 bases and J by 5 bases, and 10 bases separated the two germline ends. CDR3 length: 14 residues. CDR1 and CDR2 from the germline V gene are SGHVS and FQNEAQ. CDR3 DNA: TGTGCCAGCAGCTTGTGGGGGGAAACCGGGGAGCTGTTTTTT. Its translation is CASSLWGETGELFF.

This clonotype occurred a few times. This may come from a read error, since a much larger clone is one base off. The chain couples TRBV7-9 to TRBJ1-1; D might be TRBD1 (6 bases). The germline CDR1 and CDR2 sequences are SEHNR and FQNEAQ (reference sequence). Trimming left V 3 bases short and J 3 bases short, with 8 bases between. The CDR3 extends over 13 amino acids. CDR3 sequence (DNA): TGTGCCAGCAGCTTTCCAGGGGACACTGAAGCTTTCTTT. This encodes CASSFPGDTEAFF.

In its sample, this clonotype was seen many times. V gene TRBV5-1 combines with J gene TRBJ2-1; no reliable D call. This CDR3 contains 17 residues. Deletions cut 0 bases from V and 1 base from J, with 14 bases between. The germline gives CDR1 SGHRS, CDR2 YFSETQ. CDR3 nucleotide sequence: TGCGCCAGCAGCTTGGGCTGGGTTGGTATGTCCTACAATGAGCAGTTCTTC. Translated, it gives CASSLGWVGMSYNEQFF.

This chain joins TRBV12-3 or TRBV12-4 and TRBJ1-2; possibly TRBD1 for D (6 bases). Trimming removed 6 bases from V and 0 bases from J, with 11 bases in between. CDR3 length: 14 amino acids. DNA for the CDR3: TGTGCCAGCAGCCACGGGGGGCCTAACTATGGCTACACCTTC. It specifies CASSHGGPNYGYTF.

This CDR3 reads CASRSRITYEQYF. The CDR3 bases are TGTGCCAGCAGAAGCCGGATCACCTACGAGCAGTACTTC. The chain combines TRBV2 with TRBJ2-7, with D unclear. The CDR3 extends over 13 amino acids. V gave up 6 bases and J gave up 2 bases, with 11 bases separating them. The germline gives CDR1 SNHLY, CDR2 FYNNEI.

The chain is built from TRBV5-1 and TRBJ2-3; possibly TRBD2 for D (7 bases). Germline CDR1 and CDR2: SGHRS and YFSETQ. This CDR3 is 17 amino acids long. V was shortened by 4 bases and J by 4 bases, with 22 bases between the two germline ends. CDR3 DNA: TGCGCCAGCAGCGGCGGGGGCGGAAGGGCAGTGGCAGATACGCAGTATTTT. Amino acid sequence: CASSGGGGRAVADTQYF.